The 18 T cell receptor beta chains in this list originate from one sample, sequenced in a study of blood T cell repertoires in COVID-19 (dated by TCRdb to the early 2020s). Library preparation employed the immunoSEQ multiplex PCR assay. This immuneACCESS table, as held by TCRdb, lists in-frame sequences with V and J called but not all clones. Of the missing ones, under half trace to an unresolved V gene in checked studies; the others have no known cause. The table for this sample lists about 190,000 clones; roughly 89% of them were counted only once. Around 0.63% of the sample rests with the top ten. Specimen: peripheral blood. These receptors originate from a man aged 50-59 years with acute or convalescent COVID-19.

The J gene is TRBJ1-4, the V gene TRBV24-1; TRBD1 aligns across 9 bases. Germline values: CDR1 KGHDR, CDR2 SFDVKD. The CDR3 spans 21 residues. Losses at the gene ends were 2 bases for V and 4 bases for J; bases not matched to a gene: 19. The CDR3 is CATSDSPQGTGMRRLNEKLFF. CDR3 coding DNA: TGTGCCACCAGTGATTCACCACAGGGGACAGGGATGCGTCGGCTTAATGAAAAACTGTTTTTT.

This chain uses TRBV7-6 with TRBJ2-3, with 7 nucleotides matching TRBD1. The ends lost 0 bases at V and 0 bases at J; junction bases unmatched: 12. The CDR3 sequence is 19 residues long. The V gene's germline CDR1 is SGHVS and CDR2 FNYEAQ. The CDR3 bases are TGTGCCAGCAGCTTAGCGCCTACTCTCTACAGGGGCAGCACAGATACGCAGTATTTT. Translation: CASSLAPTLYRGSTDTQYF.

The CDR3 sequence: CASSYSSGTDLYEQYF. The CDR3 DNA reads as TGTGCCAGCAGTTACTCCAGCGGAACGGACCTCTACGAGCAGTACTTC. V gene TRBV6-6 combines with J gene TRBJ2-7, with a possible D match to TRBD2 (5 bases). V lost 0 bases, J lost 3 bases, and 15 bases lay in between. This CDR3 is built from 16 residues. Germline V gene sequence: CDR1 MNHNY, CDR2 SVGAGI (reference sequence).

The V call is TRBV6-2 or TRBV6-3, the J call TRBJ2-2; TRBD2 matches at 8 bases. With V trimmed by 4 bases and J by 5 bases, 9 bases remained unmatched. The CDR3 has 16 residues. Germline CDR1 reads MNHEY; CDR2 reads SVGEGT. This CDR3 reads CASSFFGAGETGELFF. The CDR3 DNA reads as TGTGCCAGCAGTTTTTTCGGAGCGGGAGAGACCGGGGAGCTGTTTTTT.

The rearrangement uses TRBV9 and TRBJ2-2, with 13 positions matching TRBD2. CDR1 and CDR2 from the germline V gene are SGDLS and YYNGEE. Germline trimming cut 4 bases from V and 3 bases from J; bases unmatched to any gene: 9. The CDR3 has 18 amino acids. CDR3 protein: CASSPGTSGDRHTGELFF. The CDR3 nucleotides are TGTGCCAGCAGCCCCGGGACTAGCGGGGACCGGCACACCGGGGAGCTGTTTTTT.

This chain connects TRBV5-1 to TRBJ2-2; 9 nucleotides align to TRBD1. Germline lookup yields CDR1 SGHRS and CDR2 YFSETQ. This CDR3 has 15 residues. V was pared by 4 bases and J by 5 bases, with 6 bases of the junction left unmatched. DNA for the CDR3: TGCGCCAGCAGCATGGGGACAGGGAGGACCGGGGAGCTGTTTTTT. It translates to CASSMGTGRTGELFF. Variable domain in full (rest from reference TRBV5-1 and TRBJ2-2): KAGVTQTPRYLIKTRGQQVTLSCSPISGHRSVSWYQQTPGQGLQFLFEYFSETQRNKGNFPGRFSGRQFSNSRSEMNVSTLELGDSALYLCASSMGTGRTGELFFGEGSRLTVL.

The rearrangement links TRBV30 to TRBJ1-1; D is undetermined. Germline loops: CDR1 GTSNPN, CDR2 SVGIG (reference sequence). Trimming pared 0 bases from V and 2 bases from J, leaving 28 bases between. The CDR3 loop spans 20 amino acids. DNA for the CDR3: TGTGCCTGGAGTGTAAGGAGGGTAAGGTTACCCCGAACAGATAACACTGAAGCTTTCTTT. As protein: CAWSVRRVRLPRTDNTEAFF.

V is TRBV6-5 and J is TRBJ2-1, with D tentatively TRBD2 (7 bases). The length of the CDR3 is 15 residues. CDR1 and CDR2 from the germline V gene are MNHEY and SVGAGI. V was shortened by 11 bases and J by 1 base, with 18 bases between the two germline ends. For the CDR3, the DNA is TGTGCCTCCCTCCTGGGGGGGGCGTCCTACAATGAGCAGTTCTTC. It translates to CASLLGGASYNEQFF.

V is TRBV4-1 and J is TRBJ2-1; 11 nucleotides match TRBD2. After removal of 4 bases from V and 7 bases from J, the junction contained 12 bases not matched to a gene. This CDR3 spans 17 amino acids. Germline CDR1 MGHRA, CDR2 YSYEKL. The CDR3 reads CASSLVRASGRWNEQFF. The CDR3 region has the DNA TGCGCCAGCAGCCTTGTAAGGGCTAGCGGGAGGTGGAATGAGCAGTTCTTC.

The chain couples TRBV4-1 to TRBJ2-2; D perhaps matches TRBD1 (5 bases). CDR1 is MGHRA and CDR2 is YSYEKL in the germline V gene. The CDR3 sequence is 16 residues long. Deletions cut 0 bases from V and 4 bases from J, with 12 bases between. This CDR3 reads CASSQEVVTVTGELFF. The CDR3 DNA sequence: TGCGCCAGCAGCCAAGAAGTGGTGACAGTCACCGGGGAGCTGTTTTTT.

This clone was seen a single time. V is TRBV7-3 and J is TRBJ2-1, with D perhaps TRBD2 (6 bases). Germline-derived CDR1 and CDR2 are SGHTA and FQGTGA. The ends were cut back, 0 bases at V and 7 bases at J, with 10 bases in the middle. This CDR3 has 14 amino acids. CDR3 in DNA: TGTGCCAGCAGCTTAACCGGGGGACGGAATGAGCAGTTCTTC. The encoded protein is CASSLTGGRNEQFF.

The CDR3 sequence: CASSATDPYGYTF. As DNA, the CDR3 is TGTGCCAGCAGCGCGACAGATCCCTATGGCTACACCTTC. This chain joins TRBV9 and TRBJ1-2, with D perhaps matching TRBD1 (5 bases). V gave up 3 bases and J gave up 4 bases, with 10 bases separating them. The CDR3 is made up of 13 amino acids. Germline values: CDR1 SGDLS, CDR2 YYNGEE.

In its sample, this clone was seen a few times. The V call is TRBV7-3, the J call TRBJ1-1; D not certain. This CDR3 contains 13 residues. Germline V gene data show CDR1 as SGHTA and CDR2 as FQGTGA. V lost 1 base to trimming and J lost 1 base, with 4 bases between them. The CDR3 nucleotides read TGTGCCAGCAGCTTAAGACAGAACACTGAAGCTTTCTTT. The encoded protein is CASSLRQNTEAFF.

The chain carries TRBV3-1 (or the pseudogene TRBV3-2) and TRBJ1-6, with a tentative D call TRBD1 (6 bases). The V and J ends lost 0 bases and 5 bases respectively, with 17 bases between them. Germline-derived CDR1 and CDR2 are LGHDT and YNNKEL (reference sequence). The CDR3 spans 18 residues. Written as DNA, the CDR3 is TGTGCCAGCAGCCAAGATTCCCCCGGCGGACAGCATAATTCACCCCTCCACTTT. Protein sequence: CASSQDSPGGQHNSPLHF.

The genes are TRBV3-1 (or the pseudogene TRBV3-2) and TRBJ2-6, with 7 bases that match TRBD1. This CDR3 contains 17 residues. V lost 4 bases and J lost 2; bases outside the gene matches: 8. Germline CDR1 LGHDT, CDR2 YNNKEL (reference sequence). The CDR3 protein is CASSRRITGAGANVLTF. CDR3 sequence (DNA): TGTGCCAGCAGCCGACGAATTACAGGGGCTGGGGCCAACGTCCTGACTTTC.

The chain is built from TRBV11-2 and TRBJ2-2; D is unclear. This CDR3 spans 16 amino acids. Germline V CDR1 and CDR2: SGHAT, FQNNGV. With 1 base removed from V and 1 base from J, the gap between germline ends came to 10 bases. The CDR3 is CASSLASWQNTGELFF. DNA of the CDR3: TGTGCCAGCAGCTTAGCCAGTTGGCAGAACACCGGGGAGCTGTTTTTT.

The rearrangement links TRBV3-1 (or the pseudogene TRBV3-2) to TRBJ2-2, with D uncertain. This CDR3 contains 15 residues. Germline-derived CDR1 and CDR2 are LGHDT and YNNKEL (reference sequence). Trimming took off 5 bases at V and 2 bases at J, with 12 bases between the two ends. The CDR3 nucleotides are TGTGCCAGCAGCTCCCGAGCAAAAAACACCGGGGAGCTGTTTTTT. This codes for CASSSRAKNTGELFF.

The chain employs TRBV7-8 and TRBJ2-2; D remains unclear. CDR1 is SGHVS and CDR2 is FQNEAQ in the germline V gene. The CDR3 runs 15 residues. The V end lost 11 bases, the J end lost 0 bases, and 16 bases lay between the germline ends. CDR3 DNA: TGTGCCGCTGCAGGTTCTACCGCGAACACCGGGGAGCTGTTTTTT. This codes for CAAAGSTANTGELFF. Full variable domain (rest looked up from reference TRBV7-8 and TRBJ2-2): GAGVSQSPRYKVAKRGQDVALRCDPISGHVSLFWYQQALGQGPEFLTYFQNEAQLDKSGLPSDRFFAERPEGSVSTLKIQRTQQEDSAVYLCAAAGSTANTGELFFGEGSRLTVL.